This T cell receptor (beta chain) comes out of a study of T cell changes during pregnancy in multiple sclerosis. Using immunoSEQ multiplex PCR, the repertoire was profiled, and TCRdb retains in-frame clones only, with some absent. The sample lists 74,000 or so clones, just over 90% seen once, with around 0.21% in the top ten. This clone was detected only a few times. Germline CDR1 is SGHDT and CDR2 is YYEEEE. The V and J ends lost 2 bases and 0 bases, in that order; junction bases with no gene match: 6. The CDR3 has 17 amino acids. The sequencing used CD4+ T cells from peripheral blood mononuclear cells, collected before pregnancy. This chain joins TRBV5-6 and TRBJ1-5; 9 positions agree with TRBD1. The source of this sequence is a female donor with multiple sclerosis, enrolled in a pregnancy study. CDR3 DNA: TGTGCCAGCAGCTTCGGACAGGGGATTAATAGCAATCAGCCCCAGCATTTT. It codes for CASSFGQGINSNQPQHF. Full variable domain (missing parts from reference TRBV5-6 and TRBJ1-5): DAGVTQSPTHLIKTRGQQVTLRCSPKSGHDTVSWYQQALGQGPQFIFQYYEEEERQRGNFPDRFSGHQFPNYSSELNVNALLLGDSALYLCASSFGQGINSNQPQHFGDGTRLSIL.